These 15 T cell receptor beta chains share one sample of origin, sequenced in a study of T cell repertoires in cytomegalovirus infection. Each CDR3 protein is one row after TCRdb ran MiXCR on the reads. The data contain approximately 250,000 distinct CDR3 sequences, approximately 13% of them singletons. The material sequenced was PBMCs. The source of these receptors is a human donor in good health (CMV status not recorded). Some clones in this sample may be carry-over from other donors' samples.

This clonotype was observed a handful of times. V gene TRBV2 combines with J gene TRBJ2-1; 15 bases are a match to TRBD2. V was pared by 6 bases and J by 6 bases, with 6 bases of the junction left unmatched. The CDR3 is 16 residues long. The germline gives CDR1 SNHLY, CDR2 FYNNEI. The CDR3: CASRPGLAGGRNEQFF. CDR3 DNA: TGTGCCAGCAGGCCCGGACTAGCGGGAGGGCGCAATGAGCAGTTCTTC.

V and J are TRBV2 and TRBJ1-4, with TRBD1 matching over 8 bases. Germline CDR1 and CDR2: SNHLY and FYNNEI. The length of the CDR3 is 15 residues. V shed 5 bases, J shed 4 bases, and the junction held 6 bases outside the gene matches. This chain's CDR3 is CASSRQGTFNEKLFF. The CDR3 region has the DNA TGTGCCAGCAGTAGACAGGGGACTTTTAATGAAAAACTGTTTTTT.

This chain connects TRBV20-1 to TRBJ1-4; D perhaps matches TRBD1 (5 bases). V lost 2 bases and J 7 bases, leaving 14 bases between the germline ends. The CDR3 contains 14 residues. CDR1 is DFQATT, CDR2 SNEGSKA, per germline (reference sequence). The CDR3 nucleotides read TGCAGTGCTAGACCCGGGGCGGATATTGAAAAACTGTTTTTT. Its protein is CSARPGADIEKLFF.

CDR3: CASSQRAGEADTQYF. In DNA, the CDR3 is TGTGCCAGCAGCCAGAGGGCGGGAGAGGCAGATACGCAGTATTTT. V is TRBV12-3 or TRBV12-4 and J is TRBJ2-3; 7 bases fit TRBD2. The CDR3 runs to 15 residues. Trimming cost V 6 bases and J 4 bases; bases outside gene matches: 10.

This clonotype came up a few times. The V call is TRBV5-1, the J call TRBJ1-4, with a possible D match to TRBD1 (6 bases). Trimming pared 0 bases from V and 4 bases from J, leaving 10 bases between. Germline lookup yields CDR1 SGHRS and CDR2 YFSETQ. This CDR3 is built from 15 residues. The CDR3 region is CASSLGTDVNEKLFF. The DNA for the CDR3 is TGCGCCAGCAGCTTGGGGACAGATGTTAATGAAAAACTGTTTTTT.

This clonotype was observed a few times. J is TRBJ1-1 and V is TRBV6-2 or TRBV6-3; 12 bases are shared with TRBD1. V shed 7 bases and J 10 bases; nucleotides not matched to a gene: 13. There are 15 residues in the CDR3. Germline assignment: CDR1 MNHEY and CDR2 SVGEGT. The CDR3 DNA is TGTGCCAGCATTGTGAGGGGACAGGGGGCGAATCGAGCTTTCTTT. It codes for CASIVRGQGANRAFF.

The J gene is TRBJ2-7, the V gene TRBV6-2 or TRBV6-3; D is perhaps TRBD2 (5 bases). CDR1 and CDR2 (germline): MNHEY, SVGEGT. The CDR3 totals 13 residues. The ends were cut back, 6 bases at V and 3 bases at J, with 12 bases in the middle. CDR3 residues: CASSQDYNYEQYF. The CDR3 DNA follows: TGTGCCAGCAGCCAAGACTACAACTACGAGCAGTACTTC.

CDR3: CAPGRGLASPKGETQYF. The DNA for the CDR3 is TGTGCCCCCGGGAGGGGACTAGCGAGTCCTAAGGGAGAGACCCAGTACTTC. The chain couples TRBV14 to TRBJ2-5; TRBD2 aligns across 10 bases. There are 17 residues in the CDR3. The germline V gene encodes CDR1 SGHDN and CDR2 FVKESK. V lost 11 bases, J lost 4 bases, and 19 bases stayed unmatched.

In its sample, this clonotype was seen many times. V is TRBV10-2 and J is TRBJ2-1; TRBD2 matches at 7 bases. CDR3 size: 19 residues. Germline V lookup: CDR1 WSHSY, CDR2 SAAADI. V lost 3 bases and J lost 0; bases outside the gene matches: 14. CDR3 in DNA: TGCGCCAGCAGTGACCCCCGGGGGGTCATTTCGAGCTCCTACAATGAGCAGTTCTTC. Translating gives CASSDPRGVISSSYNEQFF.

The chain carries TRBV4-3 and TRBJ2-2; 7 bases are a match to TRBD2. V gave up 2 bases and J gave up 4 bases; unmatched junction bases: 7. CDR1 LGHNA and CDR2 YSLEER come from the germline V gene. The CDR3 runs 16 residues. This CDR3 reads CASSQIPSGGTGELFF. The CDR3 nucleotides read TGCGCCAGCAGCCAAATTCCGTCGGGGGGCACCGGGGAGCTGTTTTTT.

V gene TRBV19 combines with J gene TRBJ2-6; 7 nucleotides line up with TRBD1. V lost 7 bases and J lost 4; bases outside the gene matches: 19. This CDR3 spans 19 amino acids. Germline values: CDR1 LNHDA, CDR2 SQIVND (reference sequence). DNA for the CDR3: TGTGCCAGTATCCACCTTCGGGACAGAGGGCCTGGAGGGGCCAACGTCCTGACTTTC. Translating gives CASIHLRDRGPGGANVLTF.

This clonotype came up many times. The chain uses TRBV7-2 and TRBJ1-2; D gene uncertain. The CDR3 extends over 13 amino acids. Per the germline V gene, CDR1 is SGHTA and CDR2 is FQGNSA. Trimming cost V 4 bases and J 0 bases, with 6 bases left between them. The CDR3: CASSSQANYGYTF. The DNA for the CDR3 is TGTGCCAGCAGCTCACAAGCTAACTATGGCTACACCTTC.

The rearrangement links TRBV20-1 to TRBJ1-4, with unresolved D. The CDR3 runs 15 residues. CDR1 DFQATT and CDR2 SNEGSKA come from the germline V gene (reference sequence). Trimming took off 6 bases at V and 4 bases at J, with 18 bases between the two ends. The CDR3 region is CSALPRERGNEKLFF. In DNA, the CDR3 is TGCAGTGCCCTCCCCCGGGAACGGGGTAATGAAAAACTGTTTTTT.

This clonotype has just a few counts. This sequence joins TRBV6-1 and TRBJ1-2; no clear D gene. Germline V gene lookup returns CDR1 MNHNS and CDR2 SASEGT. The CDR3 has 13 residues. Trimming took 3 bases from V and 4 from J, leaving 9 bases between them. CDR3 DNA: TGTGCCAGCAGTGATGCCACGCCCTATGGCTACACCTTC. Its protein is CASSDATPYGYTF.

Only a few counts were recorded for this clonotype. This chain connects TRBV4-3 to TRBJ2-7; 7 positions match TRBD2. Germline CDR1 LGHNA, CDR2 YSLEER. The trim removed 0 bases at V and 3 bases at J, leaving 11 bases unmatched. There are 17 residues in the CDR3. CDR3 bases: TGCGCCAGCAGCCAAGATATAGCGGGCTCGACGGGCTACGAGCAGTACTTC. Its translation: CASSQDIAGSTGYEQYF.